Listed below are T cell receptor beta chains from one sample, sequenced in a study of long-term antiretroviral therapy in people with HIV. Sequencing was performed with immunoSEQ multiplex PCR; in TCRdb, only in-frame clones are kept and a portion is missing. The table lists approximately 21,000 clones, roughly three quarters of them singletons. Sequenced here: unsorted PBMCs, sampled 0.5 years before starting antiretroviral therapy. These receptor sequences come from a young man with HIV. Both conserved end residues are part of each CDR3. D genes are given only for firm matches. Rows give clone size only sometimes, using once, few, many, or a class for an expanded clone.

clone size: NA; D gene: NA; J gene: TRBJ1-5; CDR3 length: 14; V gene: TRBV19; CDR3 protein: CASTGTRSNQPQHF; CDR3 DNA: TGTGCCAGTACCGGGACAAGGAGCAATCAGCCCCAGCATTTT
clone size: NA; D gene: TRBD2; J gene: TRBJ2-1; CDR3 length: 16; V gene: TRBV13; CDR3 protein: CASSPLAGGSYNEQFF; CDR3 DNA: TGTGCCAGCAGCCCCTTAGCGGGAGGCTCCTACAATGAGCAGTTCTTC
clone size: NA; D gene: TRBD2; J gene: TRBJ2-7; CDR3 length: 14; V gene: TRBV6-5; CDR3 protein: CASSYTAGRYEQYF; CDR3 DNA: TGTGCCAGCAGTTACACAGCGGGACGCTACGAGCAGTACTTC
clone size: NA; D gene: NA; J gene: TRBJ2-1; CDR3 length: 17; V gene: TRBV18; CDR3 protein: CASSPRGESVRYNEQFF; CDR3 DNA: TGTGCCAGCTCACCTAGGGGGGAGTCAGTCCGATACAATGAGCAGTTCTTC
clone size: few; D gene: TRBD2; J gene: TRBJ2-7; CDR3 length: 15; V gene: TRBV5-1; CDR3 protein: CASSLGSGGGYEQYF; CDR3 DNA: TGCGCCAGCAGCTTGGGGTCGGGCGGGGGCTACGAGCAGTACTTC
clone size: few; D gene: NA; J gene: TRBJ1-5; CDR3 length: 14; V gene: TRBV19; CDR3 protein: CASSPSSGKQPQHF; CDR3 DNA: TGTGCCAGTAGTCCGAGCTCAGGGAAGCAGCCCCAGCATTTT
clone size: NA; D gene: NA; J gene: TRBJ1-1; CDR3 length: 11; V gene: TRBV7-2; CDR3 protein: CASTRNTEAFF; CDR3 DNA: TGTGCCAGCACTCGGAACACTGAAGCTTTCTTT
clone size: NA; D gene: TRBD1; J gene: TRBJ1-2; CDR3 length: 15; V gene: TRBV6-4; CDR3 protein: CASSDSEGTGAGYTF; CDR3 DNA: TGTGCCAGCAGTGACTCTGAGGGGACAGGGGCCGGCTACACCTTC
clone size: few; D gene: NA; J gene: TRBJ2-3; CDR3 length: 12; V gene: TRBV7-9; CDR3 protein: CASSLGTDTQYF; CDR3 DNA: TGTGCCAGCAGCTTAGGCACAGATACGCAGTATTTT
clone size: NA; D gene: NA; J gene: TRBJ2-7; CDR3 length: 16; V gene: TRBV27; CDR3 protein: CASSLDGSRSSYEQYF; CDR3 DNA: TGTGCCAGCAGTTTAGATGGCTCCCGAAGCTCCTACGAGCAGTACTTC
clone size: NA; D gene: NA; J gene: TRBJ1-2; CDR3 length: 11; V gene: TRBV29-1; CDR3 protein: CSARAREGYTF; CDR3 DNA: TGCAGCGCCAGGGCCCGGGAGGGCTACACCTTC
clone size: once; D gene: TRBD2; J gene: TRBJ2-3; CDR3 length: 15; V gene: TRBV2; CDR3 protein: CASKGLAGGRNTQYF; CDR3 DNA: TGTGCCAGCAAGGGACTAGCGGGAGGGCGGAATACGCAGTATTTT
clone size: large; D gene: NA; J gene: TRBJ2-7; CDR3 length: 15; V gene: TRBV27; CDR3 protein: CASSLSFAADYEQYF; CDR3 DNA: TGTGCCAGCAGTTTATCATTCGCAGCGGACTACGAGCAGTACTTC
clone size: NA; D gene: NA; J gene: TRBJ2-3; CDR3 length: 16; V gene: TRBV9; CDR3 protein: CASSESGGSSTDTQYF; CDR3 DNA: TGTGCCAGCAGCGAGTCGGGTGGAAGTAGCACAGATACGCAGTATTTT
clone size: once; D gene: NA; J gene: TRBJ2-1; CDR3 length: 13; V gene: TRBV5-4; CDR3 protein: CASSLVPYNEQFF; CDR3 DNA: TGTGCCAGCAGCTTGGTTCCCTACAATGAGCAGTTCTTC
clone size: NA; D gene: NA; J gene: TRBJ2-1; CDR3 length: 15; V gene: TRBV11-2; CDR3 protein: CASSPGSTGYNEQFF; CDR3 DNA: TGTGCCAGCAGCCCAGGGTCTACAGGGTACAATGAGCAGTTCTTC
clone size: NA; D gene: TRBD1; J gene: TRBJ2-1; CDR3 length: 13; V gene: TRBV10-3; CDR3 protein: CAISEPGGNEQFF; CDR3 DNA: TGTGCCATCAGTGAGCCAGGGGGCAATGAGCAGTTCTTC